This T cell receptor beta chain emerged from a study of blood T cell repertoires in COVID-19. The overall study: The United States, Italy and Spain provided the acute and convalescent COVID-19 samples.

Followed longitudinally, the Seattle patients had been enrolled during active infection. This clone was observed a single time. In the source study's methods: By means of reference gene primer amplification, nucleated cell counts were estimated. Method: immunoSEQ multiplex PCR; TCRdb's copy keeps in-frame clones and lacks some. V and J calls and clone size come straight from that table; D and trimming were deduced from the DNA. There are about 68,000 clones in the sample; 90% to 95% occur only once, and 7.3% lies in the top ten. This CDR3 has 12 amino acids. From germline, CDR1 is SNHLY and CDR2 FYNNEI. Trimming removed 4 bases from V and 12 bases from J, with 15 bases in between.

The gene calls are TRBV2 and TRBJ1-1, with D perhaps matching TRBD1 (6 bases). This clonotype was obtained from a man aged 35-49 years with COVID-19, enrolled during active disease. Sequencing input: peripheral blood. The CDR3 loop reads CASSGGGGVTFF. CDR3 nucleotide sequence: TGTGCCAGCAGTGGAGGAGGGGGGGTGACTTTCTTT.